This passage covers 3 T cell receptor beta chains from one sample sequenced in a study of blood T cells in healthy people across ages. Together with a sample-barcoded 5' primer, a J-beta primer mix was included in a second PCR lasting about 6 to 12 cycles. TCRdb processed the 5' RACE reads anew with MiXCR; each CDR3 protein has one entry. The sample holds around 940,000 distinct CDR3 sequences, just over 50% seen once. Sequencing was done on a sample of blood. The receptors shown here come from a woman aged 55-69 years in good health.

The CDR3 coding sequence is TGTGCCAGCAGCAGATTAGACAGGGGGCCGGTGAATGAGCAGTTCTTC. Its protein is CASSRLDRGPVNEQFF. The V gene is TRBV7-9, the J gene TRBJ2-1; TRBD1 matches 10 bases. J gave up 7 bases and V 5 bases, and 11 bases lay outside the gene matches. The V gene's germline CDR1 is SEHNR and CDR2 FQNEAQ (reference sequence). This CDR3 is 16 amino acids long.

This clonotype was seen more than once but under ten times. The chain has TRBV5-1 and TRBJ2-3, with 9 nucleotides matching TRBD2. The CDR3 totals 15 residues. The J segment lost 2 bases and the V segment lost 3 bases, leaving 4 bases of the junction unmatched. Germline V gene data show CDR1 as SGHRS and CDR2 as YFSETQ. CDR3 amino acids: CASSWAGGYTDTQYF. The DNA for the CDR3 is TGCGCCAGCAGCTGGGCGGGAGGGTACACAGATACGCAGTATTTT.

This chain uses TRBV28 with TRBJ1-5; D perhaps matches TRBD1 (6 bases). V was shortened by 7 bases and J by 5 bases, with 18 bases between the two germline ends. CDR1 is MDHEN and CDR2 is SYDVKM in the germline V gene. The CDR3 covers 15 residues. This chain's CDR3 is CASTLMGTQDQPQHF. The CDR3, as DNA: TGTGCCAGCACCCTTATGGGGACACAAGATCAGCCCCAGCATTTT.